This T cell receptor (beta chain) was documented in a study of response to subunit inactivated influenza vaccine. This clonotype appeared many times. V shed 0 bases and J shed 8 bases, with 11 bases lying between them. Germline lookup yields CDR1 MNHEY and CDR2 SVGEGT. The CDR3 sequence is 13 residues long. TCRdb passed the RT-PCR reads through MiXCR, listing each CDR3 protein once. The data contain about 570,000 distinct CDR3 sequences, around 11% of them singletons. This same sample was also taken into another study, of T cells expressing NK-cell markers. From that study: The authors generated TCR beta cDNA through 5'RACE template switching with UMIs.

The TCR sequence derives from a man aged 50 to 59 who received an inactivated influenza vaccine. V and J are TRBV6-2 or TRBV6-3 and TRBJ2-7; a weak D match, TRBD2 (6 bases). The specimen comprised PBMCs from blood, sampled on the day of vaccination. The CDR3 protein is CASSYSRGGKQYF. The CDR3 DNA follows: TGTGCCAGCAGTTACTCAAGAGGAGGGAAGCAGTACTTC.